Presented here are 13 T cell receptor beta chains from one specimen sequenced in a study of T cells after yellow fever vaccination. TCRdb reprocessed the 5' RACE reads with MiXCR, giving one entry per CDR3 protein. The top ten clones hold 23% of a sample with some 300,000 distinct CDR3 sequences, around 3.6% of them seen once. Specimen: PBMCs, collected on the day of the yellow fever booster vaccination. These receptors all come from a man between 18 and 35 years old who received the YFV17D yellow fever vaccine.

This clonotype was observed a handful of times. The chain carries TRBV9 and TRBJ1-6, with a tentative D call TRBD1 (6 bases). Deletions cut 7 bases from V and 10 bases from J, with 18 bases between. The CDR3 sequence is 14 residues long. Per germline, CDR1 SGDLS and CDR2 YYNGEE. The CDR3 loop is CASEEGRGRSPLHF. For the CDR3, the DNA is TGTGCCAGCGAGGAGGGCAGGGGAAGATCACCCCTCCACTTT.

This clonotype came up many times. The DNA of the CDR3 is TGCGCCAGCAGCCGCATCTTAGTCCGCCTGGAGGACCATGGTGGCTACACCTTC. It codes for CASSRILVRLEDHGGYTF. The rearrangement joins TRBV4-1 to TRBJ1-2; D remains ambiguous. V lost 4 bases and J 7 bases, leaving 28 bases between the germline ends. The CDR3 loop spans 18 amino acids. Germline assignment: CDR1 MGHRA and CDR2 YSYEKL.

V gene TRBV7-9 combines with J gene TRBJ1-1; no definite D call. Trimming took off 5 bases at V and 6 bases at J, with 10 bases between the two ends. CDR3 length: 12 residues. CDR1 is SEHNR and CDR2 is FQNEAQ in the germline V gene (reference sequence). The CDR3 is CASSLTASEAFF. The CDR3 DNA reads TGTGCCAGCAGCCTAACCGCTTCTGAAGCTTTCTTT.

The rearrangement joins TRBV19 to TRBJ1-3; D gene ambiguous. Germline values: CDR1 LNHDA, CDR2 SQIVND (reference sequence). The CDR3 consists of 16 residues. Trimming removed 7 bases at V and 0 bases at J, with 16 bases between. The DNA for the CDR3 is TGTGCCAGTAAAGCCGATGAGGCGGGCTCTGGAAACACCATATATTTT. Its protein product is CASKADEAGSGNTIYF. The variable domain in full, completed from reference TRBV19 and TRBJ1-3, reads DGGITQSPKYLFRKEGQNVTLSCEQNLNHDAMYWYRQDPGQGLRLIYYSQIVNDFQKGDIAEGYSVSREKKESFPLTVTSAQKNPTAFYLCASKADEAGSGNTIYFGEGSWLTVV.

There are many counts of this clonotype. The chain carries TRBV5-1 and TRBJ1-2; no clear D gene. This CDR3 is 13 amino acids long. Between the trimmed V and J ends, which lost 4 bases and 5 bases, there was a span of 12 bases. Germline-derived CDR1 and CDR2 are SGHRS and YFSETQ. CDR3 in DNA: TGCGCCAGCAGCAACGTCCCGCTTTATGGCTACACCTTC. As protein: CASSNVPLYGYTF.

This clonotype has more than one count but fewer than ten. The chain carries TRBV5-6 and TRBJ2-6; 7 bases line up with TRBD1. CDR1 is SGHDT and CDR2 is YYEEEE in the germline V gene. CDR3 length: 16 amino acids. Trimming took 8 bases from V and 0 from J; bases not matched to a gene: 8. The CDR3 loop reads CASGDSRTSGANVLTF. In nucleotides, the CDR3 is TGTGCCAGTGGGGACAGTCGAACCTCTGGGGCCAACGTCCTGACTTTC.

This clonotype was picked up many times. This rearrangement joins TRBV11-1 to TRBJ2-3; D is unclear. The CDR3 spans 12 residues. Trimming left V 6 bases short and J 2 bases short, with 6 bases between. Germline lookup yields CDR1 SGHAT and CDR2 FQDESV (reference sequence). CDR3 nucleotide sequence: TGTGCCAGCAGGGGGTTCACAGATACGCAGTATTTT. The encoded protein is CASRGFTDTQYF.

This clonotype was recorded a few times. The CDR3 is CASSARTSESTDTQYF. The CDR3, as DNA: TGTGCCAGCAGCGCCAGGACTAGCGAGAGCACAGATACGCAGTATTTT. The J gene is TRBJ2-3, the V gene TRBV9, with 9 bases matching TRBD2. Per germline, CDR1 SGDLS and CDR2 YYNGEE. V lost 3 bases and J lost 0; bases outside the gene matches: 5. The CDR3 length is 16 residues.

The rearrangement joins TRBV6-5 to TRBJ1-6; D gene uncertain. V lost 2 bases and J lost 7, with 15 bases in between. From germline, CDR1 is MNHEY and CDR2 SVGAGI. The length of the CDR3 is 16 residues. The DNA for the CDR3 is TGTGCCAGCAGTTACGTCTACGGACTTGGGAATTCACCCCTCCACTTT. Translating gives CASSYVYGLGNSPLHF.

The gene calls are TRBV12-3 or TRBV12-4 and TRBJ1-1, with D uncertain. Trimming took off 3 bases at V and 5 bases at J, with 13 bases between the two ends. There are 14 residues in the CDR3. The CDR3 sequence is CASSFETSWTEAFF. The CDR3 coding sequence is TGTGCCAGCAGTTTTGAGACCTCTTGGACTGAAGCTTTCTTT.

This clonotype was counted ten times or more. The chain joins TRBV15 to TRBJ1-1, with no clear D. Germline V gene data show CDR1 as LNHNV and CDR2 as YYDKDF (reference sequence). V was shortened by 0 bases and J by 4 bases, with 6 bases between the two germline ends. The CDR3 is 13 residues long. The CDR3, as DNA: TGTGCCACCAGCAGAGAGCTGTTCACTGAAGCTTTCTTT. Encoded protein: CATSRELFTEAFF.

This clonotype was recorded many times. The rearrangement links TRBV7-9 to TRBJ1-2; no definite D call. Germline CDR1 and CDR2: SEHNR and FQNEAQ (reference sequence). CDR3 length: 14 residues. The ends were cut back, 6 bases at V and 0 bases at J, with 11 bases in the middle. DNA of the CDR3: TGTGCCAGCAGTCATTTGGGTCCTAACTATGGCTACACCTTC. It translates to CASSHLGPNYGYTF.

This clonotype was observed at least ten times. This rearrangement joins TRBV10-3 to TRBJ2-7; D not certain. The CDR3 runs 12 residues. From germline, CDR1 is ENHRY and CDR2 SYGVKD. V dropped 2 bases and J dropped 1 base, with 3 bases sitting between them. CDR3 in DNA: TGTGCCATCAGTGAGGAGTCCTACGAGCAGTACGTC. Amino acid sequence: CAISEESYEQYV.